The clone carrying this T cell receptor (beta chain) was found a few times. What it recognizes is unknown. TCRdb called the RT-PCR reads again in MiXCR, with one record for every CDR3 protein. The data contain about 800,000 distinct CDR3 sequences, 21% of them singletons. This CDR3 region has 14 residues. V lost 8 bases, J lost 5 bases, and 13 bases lay in between. CDR1 and CDR2 (germline): SEHNR, FQNEAQ (reference sequence). The data belong to a study of response to subunit inactivated influenza vaccine. Overall study results and limits: It was the authors' suggestion that each seasonal influenza vaccination recruits few new T cells.

The rearrangement uses TRBV7-9 and TRBJ1-6; unclear D gene. The clonotype originates from a man aged 45-65 years who received an inactivated influenza vaccine. Sequencing used PBMCs from blood, obtained less than 6 days after vaccination. This CDR3 reads CASGDRTDNSPLHF. CDR3 DNA: TGTGCCAGCGGGGATCGAACCGATAATTCACCCCTCCACTTT.